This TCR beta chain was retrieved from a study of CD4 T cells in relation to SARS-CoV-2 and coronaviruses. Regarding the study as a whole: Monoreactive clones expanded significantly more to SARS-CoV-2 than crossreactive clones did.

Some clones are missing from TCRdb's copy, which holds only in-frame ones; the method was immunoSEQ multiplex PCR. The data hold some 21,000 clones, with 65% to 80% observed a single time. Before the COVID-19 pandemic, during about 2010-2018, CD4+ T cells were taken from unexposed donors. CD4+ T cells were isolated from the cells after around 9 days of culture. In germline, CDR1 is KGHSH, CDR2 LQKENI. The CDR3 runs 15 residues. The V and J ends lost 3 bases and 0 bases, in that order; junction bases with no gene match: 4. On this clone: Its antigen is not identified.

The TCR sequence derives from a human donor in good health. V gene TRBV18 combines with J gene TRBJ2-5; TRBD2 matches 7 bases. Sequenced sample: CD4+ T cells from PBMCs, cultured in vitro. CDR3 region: CASSPPGTNQETQYF. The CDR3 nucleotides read TGTGCCAGCTCACCCCCCGGGACTAACCAAGAGACCCAGTACTTC.